The 30 T cell receptor beta chains presented below share a single source sample, sequenced in a study of monozygotic twins with inflammatory bowel disease. From the 5' RACE reads, TCRdb lists one entry per CDR3 protein and no DNA. Here the sample table reports more than 110,000 distinct CDR3 sequences. Sequencing was done on a sample of blood. Receptors originate from a human donor with ulcerative colitis or Crohn's disease, or a healthy co-twin of an affected twin (not recorded which).

The rearrangement uses TRBV5-1 and TRBJ2-5; there is no DNA to check the TCRdb D call of TRBD1. The length of the CDR3 is 13 residues. Per germline, CDR1 SGHRS and CDR2 YFSETQ. The CDR3 reads CASSTGQQETQYF. Supplemented by reference TRBV5-1 and TRBJ2-5, the full variable domain reads KAGVTQTPRYLIKTRGQQVTLSCSPISGHRSVSWYQQTPGQGLQFLFEYFSETQRNKGNFPGRFSGRQFSNSRSEMNVSTLELGDSALYLCASSTGQQETQYFGPGTRLLVL.

The rearrangement uses TRBV7-2 and TRBJ2-7; TCRdb picks TRBD1, but there is no DNA to check that call. The CDR3 sequence is 15 residues long. Germline CDR1 and CDR2: SGHTA and FQGNSA. CDR3: CASSLDGQFSYEQYF.

This sequence joins TRBV20-1 and TRBJ1-3. Germline V CDR1 and CDR2: DFQATT, SNEGSKA (reference sequence). The CDR3 spans 14 residues. The chain's CDR3 is CSARDEGTLNTIYF.

This chain connects TRBV6-2 or TRBV6-3 to TRBJ1-5. CDR3 length: 15 amino acids. The germline gives CDR1 MNHEY, CDR2 SVGEGT. The CDR3 is CASIDTGITNQPQHF.

The chain is built from TRBV20-1 and TRBJ2-1; TCRdb reports TRBD2, a call that lacks DNA to check it against. Germline assignment: CDR1 DFQATT and CDR2 SNEGSKA (reference sequence). This CDR3 has 16 residues. CDR3: CSANSLGLAGVGEQFF.

This sequence joins TRBV29-1 and TRBJ2-1. Germline CDR1 is SQVTM and CDR2 is ANQGSEA. This CDR3 is built from 15 residues. The CDR3 region is CSASFGVDARNGQFF.

The genes are TRBV7-9 and TRBJ1-2; lacking DNA, the TRBD1 call made by TCRdb goes unchecked. Looked up from germline, CDR1 is SEHNR and CDR2 is FQNEAQ (reference sequence). This CDR3 spans 16 amino acids. Here the CDR3 reads CASSLQGAGTGYGYTF.

The V and J genes are TRBV12-3 or TRBV12-4 and TRBJ1-1; the TCRdb call, TRBD1, lacks DNA for checking. CDR3 length: 14 amino acids. This CDR3 is CASSAHRVNTEAFF.

The V gene is TRBV19, the J gene TRBJ1-2. Germline-derived CDR1 and CDR2 are LNHDA and SQIVND (reference sequence). This CDR3 has 14 amino acids. The CDR3 loop reads CASRHGDGNYGYTF.

This chain links TRBV30 with TRBJ2-3. Germline V gene data show CDR1 as GTSNPN and CDR2 as SVGIG (reference sequence). This CDR3 has 13 residues. The CDR3 here is CAWRVRGTDTQYF.

The genes are TRBV28 and TRBJ2-7; the TRBD1 assignment by TCRdb is unverifiable without DNA. Germline values: CDR1 MDHEN, CDR2 SYDVKM. The CDR3 sequence is 14 residues long. The CDR3: CASSLRGKSYEQYF.

The J gene is TRBJ1-2, the V gene TRBV27. This CDR3 comprises 13 residues. Germline CDR1 and CDR2: MNHEY and SMNVEV (reference sequence). CDR3 region: CASSLLPDYGYTF.

This chain connects TRBV7-6 to TRBJ2-3. The CDR3 totals 14 residues. The germline CDR1 and CDR2 sequences are SGHVS and FNYEAQ. The CDR3 reads CASSLSGRTDTQYF.

The CDR3 here is CASSPRTAGNTIYF. The chain uses TRBV5-1 and TRBJ1-3. The CDR3 extends over 14 amino acids. Germline V lookup: CDR1 SGHRS, CDR2 YFSETQ.

CDR3 sequence reads: CASRRETYGEQYF. The V call is TRBV5-1, the J call TRBJ2-7; TCRdb calls TRBD2, which cannot be checked without DNA. Germline V CDR1 and CDR2: SGHRS, YFSETQ. The CDR3 sequence is 13 residues long. The whole variable domain, remainder taken from reference TRBV5-1 and TRBJ2-7, is KAGVTQTPRYLIKTRGQQVTLSCSPISGHRSVSWYQQTPGQGLQFLFEYFSETQRNKGNFPGRFSGRQFSNSRSEMNVSTLELGDSALYLCASRRETYGEQYFGPGTRLTVT.

This chain's CDR3 is CASSVPGKPIQYF. The rearrangement joins TRBV28 to TRBJ2-4; TCRdb designates TRBD1, a call that cannot be tested without DNA. The CDR3 is 13 amino acids. Germline V gene sequence: CDR1 MDHEN, CDR2 SYDVKM.

The chain employs TRBV5-1 and TRBJ2-7. The CDR3 runs 12 residues. In germline, CDR1 is SGHRS, CDR2 YFSETQ. CDR3 loop: CASSASSYEQYF.

The chain carries TRBV6-2 or TRBV6-3 and TRBJ1-5; no DNA is available, so the TRBD1 call from TCRdb remains unchecked. Per germline, CDR1 MNHEY and CDR2 SVGEGT. CDR3 length: 12 amino acids. CDR3 residues: CAIGGGNQPQHF.

The CDR3 sequence is CASRVLAGGPGTDTQYF. The chain uses TRBV28 and TRBJ2-3; TCRdb designates TRBD2, a call that cannot be tested without DNA. This CDR3 has 17 residues. Germline loops: CDR1 MDHEN, CDR2 SYDVKM.

The chain links TRBV5-1 to TRBJ2-1. The CDR3 is 14 amino acids. Per the germline V gene, CDR1 is SGHRS and CDR2 is YFSETQ. The CDR3 protein is CASSLVDLINEQFF.

The genes are TRBV12-3 or TRBV12-4 and TRBJ2-1; TCRdb gives TRBD1 as the D gene, but with no DNA this cannot be confirmed. CDR3 length equals 13 residues. This chain's CDR3 is CASSFFPGNEQFF.

The V call is TRBV28, the J call TRBJ1-5. The germline CDR1 and CDR2 sequences are MDHEN and SYDVKM. The length of the CDR3 is 14 residues. The CDR3: CASSFQVLSQPQHF.

The chain joins TRBV6-5 to TRBJ1-1; TCRdb's D call, TRBD1, is unchecked because there is no DNA. Looked up from germline, CDR1 is MNHEY and CDR2 is SVGAGI. This CDR3 has 17 residues. CDR3 protein: CASRGGWAATANTEAFF.

The chain carries TRBV20-1 and TRBJ2-5; TCRdb lists TRBD2, though no DNA is available to test this call. CDR3 length: 15 residues. From germline, CDR1 is DFQATT and CDR2 SNEGSKA (reference sequence). CDR3 sequence reads: CSAGTSGREWETQYF.

The genes are TRBV5-1 and TRBJ2-7; TCRdb names TRBD1, which stays unverified in the absence of DNA. There are 16 residues in the CDR3. CDR1 SGHRS and CDR2 YFSETQ come from the germline V gene. Here the CDR3 reads CASSLQGVAGTYEQYF.

J is TRBJ2-1 and V is TRBV5-1; checking the TCRdb D call of TRBD2 is not possible without DNA. The V gene's germline CDR1 is SGHRS and CDR2 YFSETQ. This CDR3 is 17 amino acids long. The CDR3 reads CASSLAFQSPTYNEQFF.

The J gene is TRBJ1-1, the V gene TRBV20-1. The CDR3 is made up of 13 amino acids. Germline CDR1 reads DFQATT; CDR2 reads SNEGSKA (reference sequence). The chain's CDR3 is CSATRGRTTEAFF.

The chain recombines TRBV20-1 with TRBJ2-1; TCRdb lists TRBD2, though no DNA is available to test this call. Germline CDR1 DFQATT, CDR2 SNEGSKA (reference sequence). CDR3 length: 15 amino acids. CDR3 in amino acids: CSARDPAGNYNEQFF.

J is TRBJ2-3 and V is TRBV20-1; TCRdb names TRBD1, which stays unverified in the absence of DNA. Germline CDR1 is DFQATT and CDR2 is SNEGSKA (reference sequence). The CDR3 sequence is 13 residues long. The CDR3: CSAGDSRTDTQYF.

This chain connects TRBV6-5 to TRBJ2-7; TCRdb indicates TRBD1, and absent DNA this call remains unverified. This CDR3 spans 16 amino acids. Germline CDR1 reads MNHEY; CDR2 reads SVGAGI. The CDR3 protein is CASSSLGWQRSHEQYF.